Following are 3 T cell receptor beta chains from one sample sequenced in a study of radiotherapy plus CTLA-4 blockade in lung cancer. Repertoires were generated with immunoSEQ multiplex PCR, while TCRdb's copy carries only in-frame clones and drops some. The sample holds more than 50,000 clones; 76% are singletons and the top ten take approximately 2.8%. The source was peripheral blood, collected from a patient treated with radiotherapy plus ipilimumab. Receptor source: a human donor with non-small cell lung cancer who had a complete response to radiotherapy plus ipilimumab.

The chain employs TRBV14 and TRBJ1-1, with D hard to call. Germline values: CDR1 SGHDN, CDR2 FVKESK. The CDR3 is 13 amino acids. V lost 1 base and J 4 bases, leaving 7 bases between the germline ends. Written as DNA, the CDR3 is TGTGCCAGCAGCCAAGTTTCGGGCACTGAAGCTTTCTTT. As protein: CASSQVSGTEAFF. Full variable domain (remainder filled in from reference TRBV14 and TRBJ1-1): EAGVTQFPSHSVIEKGQTVTLRCDPISGHDNLYWYRRVMGKEIKFLLHFVKESKQDESGMPNNRFLAERTGGTYSTLKVQPAELEDSGVYFCASSQVSGTEAFFGQGTRLTVV.

The chain carries TRBV7-9 and TRBJ2-3; 10 bases fit TRBD2. V lost 5 bases, J lost 4 bases, and 6 bases stayed unmatched. The length of the CDR3 is 15 residues. Germline values: CDR1 SEHNR, CDR2 FQNEAQ (reference sequence). Written as DNA, the CDR3 is TGTGCCAGCAGCCCAGCGGGGGGGCTGGCAGATACGCAGTATTTT. Translated: CASSPAGGLADTQYF.

This chain connects TRBV28 to TRBJ2-7, with TRBD1 matching over 9 bases. Trimming took 6 bases from V and 2 from J; bases not matched to a gene: 5. The CDR3 runs to 14 residues. Germline CDR1 and CDR2: MDHEN and SYDVKM. The CDR3 loop is CASRRQGGAYEQYF. The CDR3 coding sequence is TGTGCCAGCAGGCGACAGGGGGGGGCCTACGAGCAGTACTTC.